The source of this T cell receptor beta chain is a study of blood T cell repertoires in COVID-19. Overall study context: From the United States, Italy and Spain came samples of acute and convalescent COVID-19. Sample material is recorded as cDNA or gDNA derived from T cells, B-cell-depleted T cells, or PBMCs.

The V and J ends lost 7 bases and 7 bases respectively, with 10 bases between them. This CDR3 has 11 residues. Germline V gene data show CDR1 as MNHEY and CDR2 as SMNVEV (reference sequence). Measured with immunoSEQ multiplex PCR; TCRdb has only the in-frame clones, and not every one. The table has around 130,000 clones, 80% to 90% seen once. This chain connects TRBV27 to TRBJ1-1; TRBD1 is a possible D gene (6 bases). The clonotype comes from a man in his forties with acute or convalescent COVID-19. Input material: peripheral blood. The CDR3 region is CASTKGVEAFF. The CDR3 DNA reads as TGTGCCAGCACCAAGGGGGTTGAAGCTTTCTTT.